The clone carrying this TCR beta chain was detected many times. RNA transcripts were the template for amplifying TCR beta CDR3 regions. An initial round of RT-PCR targeting the TCR CDR3 relied on the HTBI primer set. MiXCR, run by TCRdb on the multiplex PCR reads, gives a single entry per CDR3 protein. The sample records roughly 350,000 distinct CDR3 sequences, 14% being singletons. The data were taken from a study of T cells in Graves' hyperthyroidism and ophthalmopathy. For Graves' hyperthyroidism to be stable, ophthalmopathy could not progress within 18 months. Germline CDR1 is GTSNPN and CDR2 is SVGIG (reference sequence). This CDR3 has 16 residues. The junction had 13 bases not matched to a gene; V was cut back by 5 bases and J by 7 bases.

The genes are TRBV30 and TRBJ2-1, with 11 bases matching TRBD2. Source material: blood. The sequence derives from a young woman with Graves' hyperthyroidism. CDR3 residues: CAWSQRLAGRGNEQFF. CDR3 sequence (DNA): TGTGCCTGGTCGCAGAGACTAGCGGGACGGGGGAATGAGCAGTTCTTC.